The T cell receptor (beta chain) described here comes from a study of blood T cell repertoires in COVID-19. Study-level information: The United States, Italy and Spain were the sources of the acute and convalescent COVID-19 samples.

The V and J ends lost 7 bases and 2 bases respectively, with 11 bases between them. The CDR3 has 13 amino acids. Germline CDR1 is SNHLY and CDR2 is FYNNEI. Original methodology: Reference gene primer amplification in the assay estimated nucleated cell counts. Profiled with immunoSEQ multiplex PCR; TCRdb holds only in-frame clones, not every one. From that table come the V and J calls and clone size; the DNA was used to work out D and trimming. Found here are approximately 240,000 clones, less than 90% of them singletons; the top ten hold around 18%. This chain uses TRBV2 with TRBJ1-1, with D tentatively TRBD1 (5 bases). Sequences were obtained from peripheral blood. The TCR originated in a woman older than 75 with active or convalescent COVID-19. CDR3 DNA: TGTGCCAGCACGCCAGGGTATAACACTGAAGCTTTCTTT. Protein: CASTPGYNTEAFF. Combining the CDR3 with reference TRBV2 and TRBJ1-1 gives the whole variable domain EPEVTQTPSHQVTQMGQEVILRCVPISNHLYFYWYRQILGQKVEFLVSFYNNEISEKSEIFDDQFSVERPDGSNFTLKIRSTKLEDSAMYFCASTPGYNTEAFFGQGTRLTVV.